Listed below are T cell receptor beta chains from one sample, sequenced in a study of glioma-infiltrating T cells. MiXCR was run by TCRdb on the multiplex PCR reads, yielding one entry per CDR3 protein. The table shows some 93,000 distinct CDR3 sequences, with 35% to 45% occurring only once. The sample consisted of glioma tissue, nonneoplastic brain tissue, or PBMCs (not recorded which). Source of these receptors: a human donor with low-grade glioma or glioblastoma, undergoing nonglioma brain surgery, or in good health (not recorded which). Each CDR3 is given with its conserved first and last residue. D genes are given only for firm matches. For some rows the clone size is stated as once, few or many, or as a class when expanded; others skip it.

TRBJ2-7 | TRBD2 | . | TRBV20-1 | CSASDAGGAYYEQYF | TGCAGTGCTAGCGACGCGGGAGGGGCCTACTACGAGCAGTACTTC
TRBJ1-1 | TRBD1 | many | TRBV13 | CASSTSPTGTNTEAFF | TGTGCCAGCAGCACCTCCCCGACAGGGACGAACACTGAAGCTTTCTTT
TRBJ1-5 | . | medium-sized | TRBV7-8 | CASSLVSNSNQPQHF | TGTGCCAGCAGCTTAGTCTCGAATAGCAATCAGCCCCAGCATTTT
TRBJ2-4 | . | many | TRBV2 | CASNGGLAKNIQYF | TGTGCCAGCAATGGGGGCTTAGCCAAAAACATTCAGTACTTC
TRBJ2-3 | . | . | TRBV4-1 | CASSPEGGNKHTQYF | TGTGCCAGCAGCCCTGAGGGGGGAAACAAACATACGCAGTATTTT
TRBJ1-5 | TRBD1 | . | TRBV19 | CASSRNRQGRNQLQHF | TGTGCCAGTAGTCGAAATAGACAGGGGAGAAATCAGCTCCAGCATTTT
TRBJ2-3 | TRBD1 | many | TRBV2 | CASNRRSDRGTDTQYF | TGTGCCAGCAATAGACGGAGCGACAGGGGCACAGATACGCAGTATTTT
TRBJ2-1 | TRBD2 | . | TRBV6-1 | CASRPNPTSGPTYNEQFF | TGTGCCAGCAGGCCTAACCCGACTAGCGGCCCTACCTACAATGAGCAGTTCTTC
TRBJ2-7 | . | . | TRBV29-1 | CSVLDNYGQYF | TGCAGCGTCCTTGACAACTACGGGCAGTACTTC
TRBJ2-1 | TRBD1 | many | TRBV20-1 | CSAPGQGISYNEQFF | TGCAGTGCCCCTGGACAGGGTATATCCTACAATGAGCAGTTCTTC
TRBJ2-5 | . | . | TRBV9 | CASSSTVGGMETQYF | TGTGCCAGCAGCTCGACAGTAGGGGGGATGGAGACCCAGTACTTC
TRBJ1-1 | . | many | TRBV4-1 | CASSQEDTGSYRAFF | TGCGCCAGCAGCCAAGAGGACACGGGGAGCTATCGAGCTTTCTTT
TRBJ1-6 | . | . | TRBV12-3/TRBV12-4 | CASSVIKDQPLHF | TGTGCCAGCAGCGTAATCAAGGATCAGCCCCTCCACTTT
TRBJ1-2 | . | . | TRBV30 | CAWSVTGGYGYTF | TGTGCCTGGAGTGTAACCGGGGGCTATGGCTACACCTTC
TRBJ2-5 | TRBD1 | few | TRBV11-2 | CASSRGTGGSGGETQHF | TGTGCCAGCAGCCGGGGGACAGGCGGATCAGGAGGAGAGACCCAGCACTTC
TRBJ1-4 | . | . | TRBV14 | CASSQVLGARLFF | TGTGCCAGCAGCCAAGTACTAGGCGCCCGACTGTTTTTT
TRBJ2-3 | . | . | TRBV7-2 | CASSRRLGRSTDTQYF | TGTGCCAGCAGTAGACGCTTAGGGAGGTCTACCGATACGCAGTATTTT
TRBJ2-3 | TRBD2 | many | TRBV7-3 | CASSAGTSGGYTTDTQYF | TGTGCCAGCAGCGCCGGGACTAGCGGGGGCTATACCACAGATACGCAGTATTTT
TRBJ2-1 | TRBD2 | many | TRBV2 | CASTTSGIDEQFF | TGTGCCAGCACAACTAGCGGGATAGATGAGCAGTTCTTC
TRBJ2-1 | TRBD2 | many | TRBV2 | CASRQREGRYNEQFF | TGTGCCAGCAGACAGCGGGAGGGCCGTTACAATGAGCAGTTCTTC
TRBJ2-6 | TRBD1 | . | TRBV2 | CASSFGQGRANVLIF | TGTGCCAGCAGCTTTGGACAGGGTCGGGCCAACGTCCTGATTTTC
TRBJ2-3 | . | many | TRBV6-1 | CASRRTRGADTQYF | TGTGCCAGCAGACGGACCCGCGGTGCAGATACGCAGTATTTT
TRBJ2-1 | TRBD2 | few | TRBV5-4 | CASSLGSSGGSYNEQFF | TGTGCCAGCAGCTTGGGGTCTAGCGGGGGCTCCTACAATGAGCAGTTCTTC
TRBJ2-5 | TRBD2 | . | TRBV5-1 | CASSWGLAGQETKYF | TGCGCCAGCAGCTGGGGACTAGCGGGACAAGAGACCAAGTACTTC
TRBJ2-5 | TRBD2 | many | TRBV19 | CASRTSGSLRGETQYF | TGTGCCTCCCGGACTAGCGGGAGTCTTCGGGGGGAGACCCAGTACTTC
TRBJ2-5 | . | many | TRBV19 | CASSNSGHPQETQYF | TGTGCCAGTAGTAATTCGGGACATCCGCAAGAGACCCAGTACTTC
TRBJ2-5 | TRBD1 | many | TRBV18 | CASSPGQGETQYF | TGTGCCAGCAGCCCTGGACAGGGAGAGACCCAGTACTTC
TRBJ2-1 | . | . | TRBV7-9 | CASEAGLVRETRFF | TGTGCCAGCGAGGCGGGACTTGTACGAGAGACCCGGTTCTTC
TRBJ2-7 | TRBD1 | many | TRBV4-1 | CASSQGTGSIGQYF | TGCGCCAGCAGCCAGGGGACAGGGAGTATCGGGCAGTACTTC
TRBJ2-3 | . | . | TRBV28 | CASSVWGGSSTDTQYF | TGTGCCAGCAGTGTATGGGGTGGGTCTAGCACAGATACGCAGTATTTT
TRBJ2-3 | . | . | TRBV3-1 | CASSFRSGPGTYTQYF | TGTGCCAGCAGCTTCAGGTCTGGGCCGGGCACATATACGCAGTATTTT
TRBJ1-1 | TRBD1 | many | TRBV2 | CASSQTRGQTEAFF | TGTGCCAGCAGTCAAACCAGGGGGCAGACTGAAGCTTTCTTT
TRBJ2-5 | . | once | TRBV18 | CASSRKKEDQYF | TGTGCCAGCTCGCGCAAGAAGGAGGACCAGTACTTC
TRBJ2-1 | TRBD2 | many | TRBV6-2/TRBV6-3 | CASSYPRGRATDEQFF | TGTGCCAGCAGTTACCCGCGCGGGAGGGCCACGGATGAGCAGTTCTTC
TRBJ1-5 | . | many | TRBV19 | CASTIRVGNQPQHF | TGTGCCAGTACCATCAGGGTGGGCAATCAGCCCCAGCATTTT
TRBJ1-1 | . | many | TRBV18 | CASVMGQLNTEAFF | TGTGCCAGCGTAATGGGGCAGTTGAACACTGAAGCTTTCTTT
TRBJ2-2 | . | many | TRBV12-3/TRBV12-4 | CASSLAGSTGELFF | TGTGCCAGCAGTTTGGCCGGGAGTACCGGGGAGCTGTTTTTT
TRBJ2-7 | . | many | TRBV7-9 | CASSSRDLPYEQYF | TGTGCCAGCAGCTCCAGGGACCTACCCTACGAGCAGTACTTC
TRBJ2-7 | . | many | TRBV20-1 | CSVRKQETYEQYF | TGCAGTGTCCGTAAGCAGGAGACCTACGAGCAGTACTTC
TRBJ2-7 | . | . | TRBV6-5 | CASQVQGHEQYF | TGTGCCAGCCAAGTCCAGGGCCACGAGCAGTACTTC
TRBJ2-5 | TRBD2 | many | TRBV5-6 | CASRLTAGGETQYF | TGTGCCAGCAGACTTACGGCGGGGGGAGAGACCCAGTACTTC
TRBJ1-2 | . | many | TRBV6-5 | CASSYSSNLGYTF | TGTGCCAGCAGTTACTCCTCTAACCTGGGCTACACCTTC
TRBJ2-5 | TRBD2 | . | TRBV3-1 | CASKAGGAQETQYF | TGTGCCAGCAAAGCGGGAGGGGCCCAAGAGACCCAGTACTTC
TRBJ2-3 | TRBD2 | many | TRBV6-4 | CASSASGGADTQYF | TGTGCCAGCAGTGCAAGCGGGGGGGCAGATACGCAGTATTTT
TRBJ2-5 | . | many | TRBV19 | CASSIGQQETQYF | TGTGCCAGTAGTATTGGACAGCAAGAGACCCAGTACTTC
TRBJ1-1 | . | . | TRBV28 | CAITGLNTEAFF | TGTGCCATCACGGGCCTGAACACTGAAGCTTTCTTT